The entry below describes one T cell receptor (beta chain). The antigen remains undetermined. Germline V CDR1 and CDR2: SGHVS, FNYEAQ. This CDR3 has 15 residues. The data derive from a study of CXCR3-negative and CXCR3-positive naive CD8 T cells. Regarding the study as a whole: The TRB CDR3s that CXCR3-positive naive cells carried were more hydrophobic than those of CXCR3-negative naive cells. TCR interaction strength was inferred from TRB CDR3 physicochemistry, as CD5 matched across naive subsets. Diversity proved comparably high across both naive subsets and much lower in memory CD8+ cells.

The libraries of TRB cDNA were prepared using 5' RACE with UMI labels. From the 5' RACE reads, TCRdb lists one entry per CDR3 protein and no DNA. The sample totals over 70,000 distinct CDR3 sequences; its top ten clones hold around 0.53%. The chain combines TRBV7-6 with TRBJ2-7; checking the TCRdb D call of TRBD2 is not possible without DNA. The sequence was obtained from a human donor in good health. Some clones in this sample may be carry-over from other donors' samples. The sequenced material came from naive CXCR3+ CD8+ T cells from blood. Specified subset: CD45RO-CCR7+CD27+CD95- naive CD8+ T cells expressing CXCR3 (TNR3+). The CDR3 loop reads CASSSGLDPIYEQYF. Drawing the rest from reference TRBV7-6 and TRBJ2-7, the complete variable domain is GAGVSQSPRYKVTKRGQDVALRCDPISGHVSLYWYRQALGQGPEFLTYFNYEAQQDKSGLPNDRFSAERPEGSISTLTIQRTEQRDSAMYRCASSSGLDPIYEQYFGPGTRLTVT.